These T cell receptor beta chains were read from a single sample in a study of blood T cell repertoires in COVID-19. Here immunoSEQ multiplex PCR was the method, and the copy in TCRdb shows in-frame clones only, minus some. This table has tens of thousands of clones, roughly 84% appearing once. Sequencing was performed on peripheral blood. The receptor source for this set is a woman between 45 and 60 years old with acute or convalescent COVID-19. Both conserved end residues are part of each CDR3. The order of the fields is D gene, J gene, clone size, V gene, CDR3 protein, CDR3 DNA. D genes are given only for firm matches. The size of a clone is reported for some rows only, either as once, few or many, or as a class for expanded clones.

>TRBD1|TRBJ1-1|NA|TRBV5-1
CASSAGTGGLGTEAFF
TGCGCCAGCAGCGCCGGGACAGGGGGATTAGGCACTGAAGCTTTCTTT
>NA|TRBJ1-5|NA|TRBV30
CAWSVMNSLGNQPQHF
TGTGCCTGGAGTGTAATGAACTCCCTGGGCAATCAGCCCCAGCATTTT
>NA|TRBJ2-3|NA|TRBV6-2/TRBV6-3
CASSFRSGDTQYF
TGTGCCAGCAGTTTTAGAAGCGGAGATACGCAGTATTTT
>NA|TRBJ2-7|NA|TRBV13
CASSLAGQIYEQYF
TGTGCCAGCAGCTTAGCCGGACAGATCTACGAGCAGTACTTC
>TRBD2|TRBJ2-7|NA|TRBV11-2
CASRGLAGHEQYF
TGTGCCAGCAGGGGACTAGCGGGGCACGAGCAGTACTTC
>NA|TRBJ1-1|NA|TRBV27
CASSPGTSEAFF
TGTGCCAGCAGTCCAGGGACATCTGAAGCTTTCTTT
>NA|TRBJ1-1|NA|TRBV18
CASSQVQGQSAEAFF
TGTGCCAGCTCACAAGTACAGGGACAATCGGCTGAAGCTTTCTTT
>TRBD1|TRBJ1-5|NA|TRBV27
CASSFSGTADQPQHF
TGTGCCAGCAGTTTCTCTGGGACAGCCGATCAGCCCCAGCATTTT
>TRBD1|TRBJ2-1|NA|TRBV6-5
CASSYWTGREQFF
TGTGCCAGCAGTTACTGGACAGGCCGGGAGCAGTTCTTC
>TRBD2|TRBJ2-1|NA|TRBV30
CAWSVRASGGGISYNEQFF
TGTGCCTGGAGTGTACGGGCTAGCGGGGGAGGAATCTCCTACAATGAGCAGTTCTTC
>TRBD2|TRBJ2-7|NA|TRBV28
CATGLAGGLEQYF
TGTGCCACTGGACTAGCGGGAGGACTCGAGCAGTACTTC
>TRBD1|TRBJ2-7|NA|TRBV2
CASSYTGDEQYF
TGTGCCAGCAGTTATACAGGGGACGAGCAGTACTTC
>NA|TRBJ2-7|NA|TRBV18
CASSPHTDSSYEQYF
TGTGCCAGCTCACCACATACGGACAGCTCCTACGAGCAGTACTTC
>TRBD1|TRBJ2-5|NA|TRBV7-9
CASSWGQGRLETQYF
TGTGCCAGCAGCTGGGGACAGGGGAGGTTAGAGACCCAGTACTTC
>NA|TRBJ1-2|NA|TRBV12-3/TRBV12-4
CASSLRLGYTF
TGTGCCAGCAGCCTAAGATTGGGCTACACCTTC
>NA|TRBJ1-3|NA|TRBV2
CASSGRGMGGRSSGNTIYF
TGTGCCAGCAGTGGGCGGGGGATGGGGGGCAGGAGCTCTGGAAACACCATATATTTT
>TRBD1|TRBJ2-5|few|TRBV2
CASSTHQSGGETQYF
TGTGCCAGCAGTACCCACCAATCAGGGGGAGAGACCCAGTACTTC
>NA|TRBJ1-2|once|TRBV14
CASSQVPGYGYTF
TGTGCCAGCAGCCAGGTCCCAGGCTATGGCTACACCTTC
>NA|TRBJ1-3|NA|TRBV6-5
CASKSPRVVGNTIYF
TGTGCCAGCAAATCCCCACGAGTAGTGGGAAACACCATATATTTT
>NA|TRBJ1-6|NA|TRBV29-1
CSVQVLENSPLHF
TGCAGCGTTCAGGTTTTGGAAAATTCACCCCTCCACTTT
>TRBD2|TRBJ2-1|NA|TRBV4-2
CASSQDQASGAYNEQFF
TGTGCCAGCAGCCAAGATCAGGCTAGCGGGGCCTACAATGAGCAGTTCTTC
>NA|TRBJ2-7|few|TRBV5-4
CASSFRGLIYEQYF
TGTGCCAGCAGCTTTCGAGGACTAATCTACGAGCAGTACTTC
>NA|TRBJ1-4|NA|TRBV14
CASSREYNEKLFF
TGTGCCAGCAGCCGGGAGTACAATGAAAAACTGTTTTTT
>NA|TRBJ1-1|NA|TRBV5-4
CASSLPGAQNTEAFF
TGTGCCAGCAGCTTACCAGGGGCACAGAACACTGAAGCTTTCTTT
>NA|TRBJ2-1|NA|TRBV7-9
CASSPPAGDEQFF
TGTGCCAGCAGCCCTCCCGCCGGGGATGAGCAGTTCTTC
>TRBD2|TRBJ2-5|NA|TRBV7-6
CASSLDTSGGGPTQYF
TGTGCCAGCAGCTTAGATACTAGCGGGGGGGGACCGACCCAGTACTTC
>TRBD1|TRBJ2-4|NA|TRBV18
CASSPLLVTGGGGENIQYF
TGTGCCAGCTCACCACTCCTTGTGACAGGGGGCGGCGGAGAAAACATTCAGTACTTC
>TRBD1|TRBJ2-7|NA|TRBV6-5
CASEPGQDIYEQYF
TGTGCCAGCGAACCGGGACAGGATATTTACGAGCAGTACTTC
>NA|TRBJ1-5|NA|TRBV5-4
CASSLDRQGPQHF
TGTGCCAGCAGCTTGGACAGGCAGGGACCCCAGCATTTT
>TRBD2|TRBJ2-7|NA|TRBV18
CASSPGTMNYEQYF
TGTGCCAGCTCACCTGGGACTATGAACTACGAGCAGTACTTC
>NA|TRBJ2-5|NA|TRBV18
CASSPLYGSHETQYF
TGTGCCAGCTCACCATTATATGGTAGCCACGAGACCCAGTACTTC
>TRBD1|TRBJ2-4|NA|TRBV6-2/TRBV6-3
CASSSHTNRGDIQYF
TGTGCCAGCAGTTCCCACACCAACAGGGGGGACATTCAGTACTTC
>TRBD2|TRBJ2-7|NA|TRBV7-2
CASSPTPGGYYEQYF
TGTGCCAGCAGCCCAACCCCGGGGGGTTACTACGAGCAGTACTTC
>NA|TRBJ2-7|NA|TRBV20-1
CSARTGQRQYF
TGCAGTGCTAGGACAGGTCAAAGGCAGTACTTC